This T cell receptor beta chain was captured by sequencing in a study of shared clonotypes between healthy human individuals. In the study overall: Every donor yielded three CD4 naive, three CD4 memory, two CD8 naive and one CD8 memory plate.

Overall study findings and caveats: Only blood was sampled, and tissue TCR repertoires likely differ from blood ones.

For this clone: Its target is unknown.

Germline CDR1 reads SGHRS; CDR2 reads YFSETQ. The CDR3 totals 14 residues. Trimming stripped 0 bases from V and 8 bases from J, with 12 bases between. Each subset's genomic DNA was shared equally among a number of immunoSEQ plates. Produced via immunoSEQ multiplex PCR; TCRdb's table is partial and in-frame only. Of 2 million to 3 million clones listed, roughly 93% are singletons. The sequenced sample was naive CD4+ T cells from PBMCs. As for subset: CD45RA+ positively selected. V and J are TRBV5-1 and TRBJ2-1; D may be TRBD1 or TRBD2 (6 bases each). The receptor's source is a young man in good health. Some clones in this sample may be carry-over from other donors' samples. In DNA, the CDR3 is TGCGCCAGCAGCTTGGAAAAGGGGGGCGATGAGCAGTTCTTC. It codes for CASSLEKGGDEQFF.